These 5 T cell receptor beta chains came from one sample sequenced in a study of PD-L1 blockade in urothelial cancer. Time point noted: peripheral blood 6 weeks after treatment start. TCRdb's table, derived via immunoSEQ multiplex PCR, lists solely in-frame clones and lacks some. The sample lists fewer than 90,000 clones; about 91% were seen once. The source was PBMCs, collected around atezolizumab (anti-PD-L1) treatment. Source of these receptors: a woman aged 80 or over with urothelial cancer.

This clone was seen a single time. The J gene is TRBJ1-4, the V gene TRBV5-1; TRBD1 agrees at 9 bases. Trimming at V came to 4 bases and at J to 7 bases, leaving 14 bases not matched to a gene. The germline gives CDR1 SGHRS, CDR2 YFSETQ. This CDR3 has 17 residues. The CDR3 reads CASSLPGQGLIGEKLFF. The CDR3 DNA reads as TGCGCCAGCAGCCTCCCGGGACAGGGATTGATAGGTGAAAAACTGTTTTTT.

This chain uses TRBV14 with TRBJ2-5; D perhaps matches TRBD2 (6 bases). V lost 3 bases, J lost 2 bases, and 16 bases lay in between. The CDR3 spans 16 residues. Germline V gene lookup returns CDR1 SGHDN and CDR2 FVKESK. CDR3 bases: TGTGCCAGCAGCCACCGGAGGGGTTACGTGCAAGAGACCCAGTACTTC. It codes for CASSHRRGYVQETQYF.

The J gene is TRBJ2-5, the V gene TRBV6-5, with TRBD2 matching over 13 bases. Germline-derived CDR1 and CDR2 are MNHEY and SVGAGI. This CDR3 has 15 amino acids. With V trimmed by 5 bases and J by 2 bases, 2 bases remained unmatched. CDR3 region: CASSGTSGIQETQYF. In DNA, the CDR3 is TGTGCCAGCAGTGGGACTAGCGGGATACAAGAGACCCAGTACTTC.

V usage is TRBV27 and J usage is TRBJ2-1; D is unresolved. This CDR3 contains 14 residues. Germline loops: CDR1 MNHEY, CDR2 SMNVEV (reference sequence). Between the trimmed V and J ends, which lost 6 bases and 1 base, there was a span of 10 bases. This chain's CDR3 is CASRLSMSYNEQFF. The CDR3 DNA is TGTGCCAGCAGGCTCTCTATGTCCTACAATGAGCAGTTCTTC.

As for this clone: Other DNA sequences of this sample code for an identical CDR3. The V and J genes are TRBV5-1 and TRBJ2-1; 13 positions match TRBD2. The CDR3 covers 15 residues. The V gene's germline CDR1 is SGHRS and CDR2 YFSETQ. V was pared by 0 bases and J by 7 bases, with 1 base of the junction left unmatched. The CDR3 reads CASSLGTSGSNEQFF. For the CDR3, the DNA is TGCGCCAGCAGCTTGGGGACTAGCGGGAGTAATGAGCAGTTCTTC.